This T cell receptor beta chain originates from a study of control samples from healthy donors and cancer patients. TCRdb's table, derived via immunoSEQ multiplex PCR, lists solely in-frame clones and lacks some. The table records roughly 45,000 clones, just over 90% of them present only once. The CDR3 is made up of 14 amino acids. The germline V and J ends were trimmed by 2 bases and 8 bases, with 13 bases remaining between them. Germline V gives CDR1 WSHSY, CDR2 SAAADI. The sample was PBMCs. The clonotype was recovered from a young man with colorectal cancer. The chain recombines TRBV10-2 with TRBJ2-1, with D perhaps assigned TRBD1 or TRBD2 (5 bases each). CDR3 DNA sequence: TGCGCCAGCAGTGAGGGGGGAGCCAGCGATGAGCAGTTCTTC. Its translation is CASSEGGASDEQFF.